This TCR beta chain is from a study of blood T cell repertoires in COVID-19. The data were produced by immunoSEQ multiplex PCR, yet TCRdb's version contains in-frame clones alone and is incomplete. The sample carries about 39,000 clones, 85% to 90% recorded once. Germline V gene sequence: CDR1 SGHNT, CDR2 YYREEE (reference sequence). With 4 bases clipped from V and 13 bases from J, the junction kept 7 bases outside the gene matches. The CDR3 has 14 residues. The TCR comes from a man aged 55 to 69 with acute or convalescent COVID-19. The chain has TRBV5-4 and TRBJ2-2; TRBD2 aligns across 13 bases. Sequencing input: peripheral blood. The CDR3 coding sequence is TGTGCCAGCAGCGACGGACTAGCGGGAGTCGGGCTGTTTTTT. This translates into CASSDGLAGVGLFF.